One and the same sample provided the 15 T cell receptor beta chains below, sequenced in a study of T-cell reconstitution after alpha-beta-depleted transplantation in children (dated by TCRdb to 2016 to 2018). Libraries came from PCR. Sequenced using an Illumina HiSeq 2500. TCR libraries were prepared with molecular barcoding, using unique molecular identifiers to normalize TCRbeta repertoire quantification. The public sequencing data were trimmed at Q25 with fastp and processed into clonotypes with MiXCR by TCRdb, which kept only in-frame beta chains. Every CDR3 protein is listed once, alongside the most common genes and DNA of its rows. The sample contains hundreds of thousands of distinct CDR3 sequences, about 24% of them found a single time. Jointly, the top ten make up 4% to 5.5% of the sample. Per the publication, the treatment or condition label means: allogeneic hematopoietic cell transplantation with graft depleted of TCRalphabeta T cells and CD19 B cells.

The source material was PBMCs, mostly from graft donor cells, sampled 360 days after TCRalphabeta/CD19-depleted stem cell transplant. The receptors stem from a female patient aged 2-9 years who had a stem cell transplant for congenital amegakaryocytic thrombocytopenia, so the T cells may come from the graft donor.

This clonotype was recorded a few times. This chain links TRBV30 with TRBJ2-3, with 8 bases identical to TRBD1. Germline-derived CDR1 and CDR2 are GTSNPN and SVGIG (reference sequence). Losses at the gene ends were 3 bases for V and 6 bases for J; bases not matched to a gene: 8. The CDR3 is made up of 14 amino acids. The DNA of the CDR3 is TGTGCCTGGAGCTTTTACAGGGGGAGGGATACGCAGTATTTT. Translated, it gives CAWSFYRGRDTQYF. Full variable domain (missing parts from reference TRBV30 and TRBJ2-3): SQTIHQWPATLVQPVGSPLSLECTVEGTSNPNLYWYRQAAGRGLQLLFYSVGIGQISSEVPQNLSASRPQDRQFILSSKKLLLSDSGFYLCAWSFYRGRDTQYFGPGTRLTVL.

This clonotype was picked up a small number of times. This chain connects TRBV20-1 to TRBJ2-7; D gene unclear. Deletions cut 2 bases from V and 0 bases from J, with 8 bases between. The CDR3 runs to 13 residues. CDR1 and CDR2 from the germline V gene are DFQATT and SNEGSKA (reference sequence). The CDR3, as DNA: TGCAGTGCTAGATCAACCCTCTCCTACGAGCAGTACTTC. Residues: CSARSTLSYEQYF.

This clonotype was detected ten times or more. This chain uses TRBV12-3 or TRBV12-4 with TRBJ2-7; TRBD1 might be the D (6 bases). With 4 bases removed from V and 2 bases from J, the gap between germline ends came to 12 bases. This CDR3 has 14 residues. The CDR3 DNA reads TGTGCCAGCAGTTCTCTGGGACATCCCTACGAGCAGTACTTC. This codes for CASSSLGHPYEQYF.

V usage is TRBV6-1 and J usage is TRBJ2-3, with D unclear. Between the trimmed V and J ends, which lost 2 bases and 3 bases, there was a span of 15 bases. The CDR3 extends over 16 amino acids. Germline V gives CDR1 MNHNS, CDR2 SASEGT. CDR3 loop: CASSEIGRRGTDTQYF. The DNA for the CDR3 is TGTGCCAGCAGTGAAATCGGGCGAAGAGGTACAGATACGCAGTATTTT.

This clonotype has at least ten counts. The rearrangement uses TRBV10-3 and TRBJ2-5; 8 bases align to TRBD2. CDR3 size: 14 residues. The V and J ends lost 2 bases and 5 bases, in that order; junction bases with no gene match: 4. CDR1 and CDR2 from the germline V gene are ENHRY and SYGVKD. The CDR3 DNA reads as TGTGCCATCAGTGAGCGGGAGGGCCTGGAGACCCAGTACTTC. Amino acid sequence: CAISEREGLETQYF.

This clonotype was seen at least ten times. The chain employs TRBV20-1 and TRBJ2-2, with D tentatively TRBD2 (5 bases). There are 17 residues in the CDR3. Looked up from germline, CDR1 is DFQATT and CDR2 is SNEGSKA (reference sequence). Trimming removed 0 bases at V and 4 bases at J, with 18 bases between. As DNA, the CDR3 is TGCAGTGCTAGAGAAGAAAGAGCCGGGGTTTTCACCGGGGAGCTGTTTTTT. This translates into CSAREERAGVFTGELFF.

V usage is TRBV5-1 and J usage is TRBJ1-4; D possibly corresponds to TRBD1 (5 bases). The CDR3 is 14 residues long. CDR1 SGHRS and CDR2 YFSETQ come from the germline V gene. V gave up 2 bases and J gave up 9 bases, with 14 bases separating them. The CDR3 region is CASSLQDAGQKLFF. The CDR3 region has the DNA TGCGCCAGCAGCTTACAGGACGCCGGCCAAAAACTGTTTTTT.

This clonotype was seen a single time. The chain carries TRBV28 and TRBJ2-7; tentatively, D is TRBD1 or TRBD2 (5 bases each). The CDR3 totals 13 residues. CDR1 and CDR2 from the germline V gene are MDHEN and SYDVKM. V lost 10 bases and J lost 2, with 15 bases in between. In DNA, the CDR3 is TGTGCCACCTTCCGGGACGCGACCTACGAGCAGTACTTC. Its translation: CATFRDATYEQYF.

About this clonotype itself: Since a much larger clone is just one base distant, this may be a read error. CDR3: CASGGNGNTVELFF. The CDR3 nucleotides read TGTGCCAGCGGAGGGAACGGGAACACCGTGGAGCTGTTTTTT. The chain recombines TRBV2 with TRBJ2-2, with D possibly TRBD2 on 6 matching bases. The CDR3 spans 14 residues. CDR1 and CDR2 (germline): SNHLY, FYNNEI. Drawing the rest from reference TRBV2 and TRBJ2-2, the complete variable domain is EPEVTQTPSHQVTQMGQEVILRCVPISNHLYFYWYRQILGQKVEFLVSFYNNEISEKSEIFDDQFSVERPDGSNFTLKIRSTKLEDSAMYFCASGGNGNTVELFFGEGSRLTVL.

The CDR3: CASRDWVNTGELFF. The CDR3 region has the DNA TGCGCCAGCAGGGACTGGGTAAACACCGGGGAGCTGTTTTTT. The chain uses TRBV10-2 and TRBJ2-2, with D tentatively TRBD2 (5 bases). Trimming removed 6 bases from V and 2 bases from J, with 10 bases in between. The CDR3 is made up of 14 amino acids. Germline V gene data show CDR1 as WSHSY and CDR2 as SAAADI.

The rearrangement links TRBV30 to TRBJ2-7, with D perhaps matching TRBD1 (5 bases). Trimming took 5 bases from V and 4 from J, leaving 12 bases between them. The length of the CDR3 is 12 residues. Germline values: CDR1 GTSNPN, CDR2 SVGIG (reference sequence). In DNA, the CDR3 is TGTGCCTGGGGAACAGGTTTATACGAGCAGTACTTC. This gives the protein CAWGTGLYEQYF.

The chain employs TRBV5-1 and TRBJ2-3; TRBD2 matches at 7 bases. This CDR3 contains 13 residues. J lost 4 bases, V lost 3 bases, and 2 bases had no gene match. From germline, CDR1 is SGHRS and CDR2 YFSETQ. This CDR3 is CASSSGGSDTQYF. The CDR3 DNA reads TGCGCCAGCAGCTCGGGGGGATCAGATACGCAGTATTTT.

V gene TRBV7-7 combines with J gene TRBJ2-5; 11 nucleotides align to TRBD2. V lost 6 bases and J lost 9; bases outside the gene matches: 12. Germline-derived CDR1 and CDR2 are SSHAT and FNYEAQ (reference sequence). The CDR3 totals 15 residues. The CDR3 loop is CASSNGLAGPSPQYF. The CDR3 DNA follows: TGTGCCAGCAGTAACGGACTAGCGGGTCCCTCCCCCCAGTACTTC. Together with reference TRBV7-7 and TRBJ2-5, the CDR3 gives the full variable domain: GAGVSQSPRYKVTKRGQDVTLRCDPISSHATLYWYQQALGQGPEFLTYFNYEAQPDKSGLPSDRFSAERPEGSISTLTIQRTEQRDSAMYRCASSNGLAGPSPQYFGPGTRLLVL.

This clonotype is a singleton in its sample. This chain links TRBV12-3 or TRBV12-4 with TRBJ2-1, with TRBD2 matching 9 bases. This CDR3 region has 15 residues. J was trimmed by 8 bases and V by 6 bases; bases with no gene match: 11. The CDR3 DNA follows: TGTGCCAGCAGAGGGGCCAGGACTAGCGTCTATGAGCAGTTCTTC. Its protein product is CASRGARTSVYEQFF.

This clonotype was counted between two and nine times. CDR3 sequence: CASSSQGRNQPQHF. CDR3 in DNA: TGTGCCAGCAGTTCTCAGGGGAGGAATCAGCCCCAGCATTTT. V usage is TRBV6-5 and J usage is TRBJ1-5; tentatively, D is TRBD1 (6 bases). Germline V gives CDR1 MNHEY, CDR2 SVGAGI. Trimming stripped 4 bases from V and 4 bases from J, with 11 bases between. The CDR3 runs to 14 residues.